This T cell receptor beta chain was sequenced for a study of blood T cells in healthy people across ages. Study outcomes and limitations: In the absence of known donor CMV status, changes in expanded clonotypes were possibly confounded.

With 3 bases clipped from V and 7 bases from J, the junction kept 6 bases outside the gene matches. The CDR3 is 15 amino acids. CDR1 is DFQATT, CDR2 SNEGSKA, per germline (reference sequence). This clonotype was picked up many times. Antigen specificity is unknown. Investigators took about 9.1 milliliters of peripheral blood from every donor. Isolation recovered at least 7 million PBMCs from every sample. A sample-barcoded 5' primer and a J-beta primer mix were used in a second PCR of roughly 7 to 12 cycles. With 12 random nucleotides, a template-switch adaptor tagged each individual cDNA molecule. A single record per CDR3 protein comes from TCRdb applying MiXCR to the 5' RACE reads. Of under 2 million distinct CDR3 sequences listed, about 31% are singletons.

The source is a woman aged 30 to 39 in good health. Sequenced: blood. The rearrangement uses TRBV20-1 and TRBJ2-1, with TRBD2 matching over 13 bases. CDR3 protein: CSASATSGRGNEQFF. The CDR3 coding sequence is TGCAGTGCTAGTGCTACTAGCGGGAGGGGTAATGAGCAGTTCTTC.